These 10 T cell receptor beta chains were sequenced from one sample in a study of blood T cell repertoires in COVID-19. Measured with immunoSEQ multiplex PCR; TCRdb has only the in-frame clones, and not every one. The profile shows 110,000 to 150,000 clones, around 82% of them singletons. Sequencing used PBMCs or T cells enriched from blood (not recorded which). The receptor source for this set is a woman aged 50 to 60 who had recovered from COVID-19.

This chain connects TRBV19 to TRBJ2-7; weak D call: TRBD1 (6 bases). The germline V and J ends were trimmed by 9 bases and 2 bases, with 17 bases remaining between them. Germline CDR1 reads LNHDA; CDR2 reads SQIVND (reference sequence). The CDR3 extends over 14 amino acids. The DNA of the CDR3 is TGTGCCAGCCACGGGGACACTAGGCCCTACGAGCAGTACTTC. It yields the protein CASHGDTRPYEQYF.

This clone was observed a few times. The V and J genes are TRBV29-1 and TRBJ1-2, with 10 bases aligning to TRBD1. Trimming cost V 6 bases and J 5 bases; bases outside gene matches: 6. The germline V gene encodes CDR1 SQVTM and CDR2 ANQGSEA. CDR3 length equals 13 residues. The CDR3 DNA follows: TGCAGCGTCGAGACAGGGGGCGGTTATGGCTACACCTTC. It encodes CSVETGGGYGYTF.

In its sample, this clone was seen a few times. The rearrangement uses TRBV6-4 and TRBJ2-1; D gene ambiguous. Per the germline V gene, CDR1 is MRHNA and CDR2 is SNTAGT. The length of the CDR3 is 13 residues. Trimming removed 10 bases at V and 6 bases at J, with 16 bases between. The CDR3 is CATSTGFSNEQFF. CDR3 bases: TGTGCCACCTCTACCGGGTTCTCCAATGAGCAGTTCTTC.

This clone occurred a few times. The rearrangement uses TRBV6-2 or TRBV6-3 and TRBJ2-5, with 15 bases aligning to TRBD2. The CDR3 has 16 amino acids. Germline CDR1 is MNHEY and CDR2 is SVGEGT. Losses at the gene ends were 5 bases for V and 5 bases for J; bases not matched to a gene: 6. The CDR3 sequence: CASSGLAGGKKETQYF. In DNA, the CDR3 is TGTGCCAGCAGTGGACTAGCGGGGGGGAAGAAGGAGACCCAGTACTTC.

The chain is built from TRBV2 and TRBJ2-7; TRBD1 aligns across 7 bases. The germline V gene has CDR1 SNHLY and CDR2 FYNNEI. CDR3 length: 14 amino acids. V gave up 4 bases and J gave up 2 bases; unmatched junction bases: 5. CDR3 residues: CASSVQQGTYEQYF. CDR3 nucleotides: TGTGCCAGCAGTGTACAACAGGGGACCTACGAGCAGTACTTC.

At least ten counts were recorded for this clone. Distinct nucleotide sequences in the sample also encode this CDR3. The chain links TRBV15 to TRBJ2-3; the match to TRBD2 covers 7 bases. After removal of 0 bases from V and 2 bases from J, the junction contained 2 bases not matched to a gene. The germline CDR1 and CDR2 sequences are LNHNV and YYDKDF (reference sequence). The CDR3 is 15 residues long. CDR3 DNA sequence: TGTGCCACCAGCAGAGAAGCGGGGTCCACAGATACGCAGTATTTT. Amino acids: CATSREAGSTDTQYF. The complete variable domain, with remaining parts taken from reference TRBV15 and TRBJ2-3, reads DAMVIQNPRYQVTQFGKPVTLSCSQTLNHNVMYWYQQKSSQAPKLLFHYYDKDFNNEADTPDNFQSRRPNTSFCFLDIRSPGLGDTAMYLCATSREAGSTDTQYFGPGTRLTVL.

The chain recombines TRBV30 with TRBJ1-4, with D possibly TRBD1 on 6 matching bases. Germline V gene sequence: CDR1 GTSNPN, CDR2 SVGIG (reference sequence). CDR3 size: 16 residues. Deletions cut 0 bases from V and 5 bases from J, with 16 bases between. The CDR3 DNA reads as TGTGCCTGGAGTGTACTGCGGCAGGGGCTAAATGAAAAACTGTTTTTT. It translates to CAWSVLRQGLNEKLFF.

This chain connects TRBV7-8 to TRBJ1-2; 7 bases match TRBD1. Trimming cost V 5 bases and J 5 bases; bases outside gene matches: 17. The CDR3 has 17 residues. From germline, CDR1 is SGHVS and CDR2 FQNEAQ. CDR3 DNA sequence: TGTGCCAGCAGCCCTGACAGGGCGCCTAGGGGGACTTATGGCTACACCTTC. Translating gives CASSPDRAPRGTYGYTF.

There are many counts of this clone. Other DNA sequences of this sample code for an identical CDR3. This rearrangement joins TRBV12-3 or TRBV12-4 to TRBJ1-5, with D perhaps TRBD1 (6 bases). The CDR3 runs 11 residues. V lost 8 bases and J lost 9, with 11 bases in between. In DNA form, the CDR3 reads TGTGCCAGCTCCTCCAGGGGGCCCCAGCATTTT. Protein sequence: CASSSRGPQHF.

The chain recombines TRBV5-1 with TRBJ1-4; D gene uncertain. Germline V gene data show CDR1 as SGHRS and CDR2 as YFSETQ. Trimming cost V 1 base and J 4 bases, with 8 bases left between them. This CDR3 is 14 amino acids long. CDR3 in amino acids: CASSLSPVNEKLFF. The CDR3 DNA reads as TGCGCCAGCAGCTTGTCACCGGTTAATGAAAAACTGTTTTTT.